The 32 T cell receptor beta chains listed next were all sequenced from one sample in a study of CD8+CD57+ T cells in acquired aplastic anemia. TCR beta VDJ and CDR3 were profiled, and genomic DNA was the template. TCRdb reprocessed the reads with MiXCR, giving one entry per CDR3 protein. This table has 400,000 to 500,000 distinct CDR3 sequences, about two thirds appearing once. Sample: sorted CD4+, CD8+, or CD8+CD57+ T cells (not recorded which) from PBMCs. Receptor source: a human donor in good health, serving as a control.

In this sample, this clonotype turned up once. The chain is built from TRBV25-1 and TRBJ1-6; D is uncertain. CDR3 length: 15 amino acids. V was pared by 3 bases and J by 7 bases, with 13 bases between. Germline V gene sequence: CDR1 MGHDK, CDR2 SYGVNS. Here the CDR3 reads CASSEFTGLNSPLHF. In DNA, the CDR3 is TGTGCCAGCAGTGAGTTCACCGGGCTAAATTCACCCCTCCACTTT.

This clonotype was seen a single time. One junction end disagrees with the germline gene, perhaps due to a read error. The chain combines TRBV20-1 with TRBJ1-6; a weak D match, TRBD1 (6 bases). The CDR3 runs 16 residues. Germline CDR1 and CDR2: DFQATT and SNEGSKA (reference sequence). The CDR3 sequence: CSARGRGLSYNSPPHF. As DNA, the CDR3 is TGCAGTGCTAGAGGTCGGGGGCTGTCCTATAATTCGCCCCCCCACTTT.

V and J are TRBV24-1 and TRBJ1-1, with 7 nucleotides matching TRBD1. The trim removed 3 bases at V and 2 bases at J, leaving 5 bases unmatched. The germline V gene has CDR1 KGHDR and CDR2 SFDVKD. This CDR3 is built from 15 residues. CDR3 sequence: CATSDPRTGNTEAFF. CDR3 in DNA: TGTGCCACCAGTGATCCACGGACAGGAAACACTGAAGCTTTCTTT.

The chain links TRBV7-9 to TRBJ1-6; D gene uncertain. Per germline, CDR1 SEHNR and CDR2 FQNEAQ (reference sequence). Trimming left V 5 bases short and J 18 bases short, with 23 bases between. The CDR3 has 14 amino acids. This chain's CDR3 is CASSPGEGYGSTHF. CDR3 DNA: TGTGCCAGCAGCCCCGGAGAGGGATATGGCTCCACCCACTTT.

This clonotype has just a few counts. This chain connects TRBV14 to TRBJ2-3; D not certain. Germline V gene sequence: CDR1 SGHDN, CDR2 FVKESK. V was cut by 1 base and J by 2 bases, with 7 bases left in between. The CDR3 length is 14 residues. For the CDR3, the DNA is TGTGCCAGCAGCCAAGCTTTTATCACAGATACGCAGTATTTT. Translating gives CASSQAFITDTQYF.

Only one count was recorded for this clonotype. The chain combines TRBV20-1 with TRBJ2-5, with D unclear. This CDR3 spans 16 amino acids. V was clipped by 1 base and J by 1 base, with 16 bases between them. Germline V gives CDR1 DFQATT, CDR2 SNEGSKA (reference sequence). CDR3 residues: CSARGPARLGQETQYF. The CDR3 DNA follows: TGCAGTGCTAGAGGGCCGGCACGACTGGGCCAAGAGACCCAGTACTTC.

This clonotype was recorded many times. This rearrangement joins TRBV5-1 to TRBJ1-3, with 8 bases matching TRBD1. The CDR3 covers 15 residues. CDR1 and CDR2 (germline): SGHRS, YFSETQ. With V trimmed by 4 bases and J by 4 bases, 7 bases remained unmatched. The CDR3 DNA follows: TGCGCCAGCAGCCTGGACAGGGATCGAGGAAACACCATATATTTT. Protein: CASSLDRDRGNTIYF.

In this sample, this clonotype turned up many times. The chain joins TRBV19 to TRBJ1-2; perhaps TRBD1 as D (5 bases). Trimming shortened V by 2 bases and J by 6 bases, and 10 bases separated the two germline ends. The CDR3 sequence is 13 residues long. Germline V gives CDR1 LNHDA, CDR2 SQIVND (reference sequence). The DNA of the CDR3 is TGTGCCAGTAGTATAACGGCGGACAATGGCTACACCTTC. This gives the protein CASSITADNGYTF.

Turning to this clonotype: One junction end does not reproduce the germline sequence, and a read error may be involved. The chain is built from TRBV29-1 and TRBJ1-1, with no clear D. CDR3 size: 13 residues. The V gene's germline CDR1 is SQVTM and CDR2 ANQGSEA. As DNA, the CDR3 is TGCGGCGTGCACGGTCTCATGAACACTGAAGCTTTCTTT. This sequence encodes CGVHGLMNTEAFF.

As to this clonotype: Germline is not matched at one junction end, which may reflect a read error. The chain joins TRBV5-1 to TRBJ1-6, with D hard to call. The CDR3 sequence is 13 residues long. CDR1 is SGHRS, CDR2 YFSETQ, per germline. CDR3 region: CASSLELDSPLHF. CDR3 DNA sequence: TGCGCCAGCAGCTTGGAATTGGATTCCCCCCTCCACTTT.

The chain employs TRBV20-1 and TRBJ2-7; no definite D call. This CDR3 region has 14 residues. Between the trimmed V and J ends, which lost 0 bases and 3 bases, there was a span of 12 bases. CDR1 is DFQATT and CDR2 is SNEGSKA in the germline V gene (reference sequence). CDR3 coding DNA: TGCAGTGCTAGAGATGGATTAGGCAGCTACGAGCAGTACTTC. This sequence encodes CSARDGLGSYEQYF.

Of note for this clonotype: One junction end does not reproduce the germline sequence, and a read error may be involved. V gene TRBV5-1 combines with J gene TRBJ2-2; 10 positions agree with TRBD1. CDR3 size: 15 residues. Germline CDR1 is SGHRS and CDR2 is YFSETQ. The CDR3 sequence: CASSQGQGNYGELFF. CDR3 bases: TGTGCCAGCAGCCAGGGACAGGGGAACTACGGGGAGCTGTTTTTT.

This chain uses TRBV7-2 with TRBJ1-4, with 8 bases identical to TRBD1. The J segment lost 5 bases and the V segment lost 5 bases, leaving 4 bases of the junction unmatched. Germline V gene sequence: CDR1 SGHTA, CDR2 FQGNSA. This CDR3 spans 14 amino acids. The CDR3 bases are TGTGCCAGCAGCCCGGACAGGGTGAATGAAAAACTGTTTTTT. Residues: CASSPDRVNEKLFF. Based on the CDR3 plus reference TRBV7-2 and TRBJ1-4, the full variable domain is GAGVSQSPSNKVTEKGKDVELRCDPISGHTALYWYRQSLGQGLEFLIYFQGNSAPDKSGLPSDRFSAERTGGSVSTLTIQRTQQEDSAVYLCASSPDRVNEKLFFGSGTQLSVL.

This clonotype occurred many times. The chain joins TRBV29-1 to TRBJ1-1, with D perhaps TRBD1 (5 bases). Trimming removed 4 bases from V and 6 bases from J, with 15 bases in between. CDR1 is SQVTM and CDR2 is ANQGSEA in the germline V gene. The CDR3 has 13 amino acids. CDR3 sequence reads: CSVVAGTWAEAFF. The CDR3 DNA is TGCAGCGTTGTCGCCGGGACTTGGGCTGAAGCTTTCTTT.

V gene TRBV19 combines with J gene TRBJ2-2; 10 bases agree with TRBD1. The CDR3 extends over 17 amino acids. V lost 4 bases, J lost 9 bases, and 14 bases stayed unmatched. The germline CDR1 and CDR2 sequences are LNHDA and SQIVND (reference sequence). CDR3 coding DNA: TGTGCCAGTAGTAATCGTCCGGGACAGGGGACGGGAAGGGAGCTGTTTTTT. It encodes CASSNRPGQGTGRELFF.

Concerning this clonotype itself: This is likely a read error, given that the CDR3 carries no conserved phenylalanine or tryptophan at its end. The CDR3 region is CAWSQHRQFP. The CDR3 bases are TGTGCCTGGAGCCAACACCGACAGTTCCCC. V gene TRBV30 combines with J gene TRBJ2-1; D remains unclear. The CDR3 extends over 10 amino acids. Germline CDR1 is GTSNPN and CDR2 is SVGIG (reference sequence). V gave up 3 bases and J gave up 13 bases, with 10 bases separating them.

This rearrangement joins TRBV19 to TRBJ2-7; D not certain. The V and J ends lost 9 bases and 3 bases respectively, with 21 bases between them. Germline CDR1 LNHDA, CDR2 SQIVND (reference sequence). The CDR3 has 15 residues. CDR3 DNA: TGTGCCAGCAGTCCCGCCGTAAGGTCAGACTACGAGCAGTACTTC. Its translation: CASSPAVRSDYEQYF.

A note on this clonotype: Its ends do not fully match the called genes, so a read error is possible. This chain uses TRBV7-9 with TRBJ1-5; D uncertain. The CDR3 length is 14 residues. Looked up from germline, CDR1 is SEHNR and CDR2 is FQNEAQ (reference sequence). The CDR3 nucleotides read TGTGCCAGCAGCACACCTCCAGGTACGCAGTCTCAGGACTTT. Its translation is CASSTPPGTQSQDF.

In this sample, this clonotype turned up once. A junction boundary mismatches the germline segment, possibly from a read error. The chain employs TRBV7-2 and TRBJ2-7, with TRBD1 as a possible D gene (6 bases). There are 14 residues in the CDR3. Germline CDR1 and CDR2: SGHTA and FQGNSA. This chain's CDR3 is CASSLADRSRIHPF. The CDR3, as DNA: TGTGCCAGCAGCTTAGCCGACAGGTCAAGGATTCACCCCTTC. Supplemented by reference TRBV7-2 and TRBJ2-7, the full variable domain reads GAGVSQSPSNKVTEKGKDVELRCDPISGHTALYWYRQSLGQGLEFLIYFQGNSAPDKSGLPSDRFSAERTGGSVSTLTIQRTQQEDSAVYLCASSLADRSRIHPFGPGTRLTVT.

Of note for this clonotype: Since a much larger clone is just one base distant, this may be a read error. The chain employs TRBV7-2 and TRBJ2-5, with D perhaps assigned TRBD1 or TRBD2 (6 bases each). CDR1 is SGHTA, CDR2 FQGNSA, per germline. The CDR3 contains 14 residues. CDR3 DNA sequence: TGTGTCGGCAGCCGCTTCGAGGGGGGAGAGACCCAGTACTTC. The encoded protein is CVGSRFEGGETQYF.

Points on this clonotype: A read error may produce the germline difference seen at one junction end. V gene TRBV7-8 combines with J gene TRBJ2-5; D gene uncertain. The CDR3 covers 16 residues. The germline gives CDR1 SGHVS, CDR2 FQNEAQ. The CDR3 sequence is CASSLPLGSGQEIQYF. CDR3 DNA: TGTGCCAGCAGCTTACCCCTGGGTTCGGGCCAAGAGATCCAGTACTTC. Full variable domain (outside the CDR3, taken from reference TRBV7-8 and TRBJ2-5): GAGVSQSPRYKVAKRGQDVALRCDPISGHVSLFWYQQALGQGPEFLTYFQNEAQLDKSGLPSDRFFAERPEGSVSTLKIQRTQQEDSAVYLCASSLPLGSGQEIQYFGPGTRLLVL.

The CDR3 spells CASSLEQGGSYEQYF. CDR3 DNA sequence: TGCGCCAGCAGCTTGGAGCAGGGAGGCTCCTACGAGCAGTACTTC. V usage is TRBV5-1 and J usage is TRBJ2-7, with D perhaps matching TRBD2 (6 bases). Trimming removed 0 bases from V and 0 bases from J, with 10 bases in between. Germline loops: CDR1 SGHRS, CDR2 YFSETQ. The CDR3 has 15 amino acids.

With regard to this clonotype: One junction end disagrees with the germline gene, perhaps due to a read error. The V gene is TRBV5-8, the J gene TRBJ2-7; D unclear. In germline, CDR1 is SGHTS, CDR2 YDEGEE. The CDR3 is 12 residues long. The CDR3 region is CASSESTDEQYF. The CDR3, as DNA: TGCGCCAGCAGCGAAAGCACAGACGAGCAGTACTTC.

This clonotype was recorded at least ten times. This chain links TRBV24-1 with TRBJ2-1, with 8 bases aligning to TRBD1. V shed 7 bases, J shed 8 bases, and the junction held 6 bases outside the gene matches. Per the germline V gene, CDR1 is KGHDR and CDR2 is SFDVKD. The CDR3 has 13 residues. This CDR3 reads CATRDRVSDEQFF. The CDR3, as DNA: TGTGCCACCAGGGACAGGGTCTCAGATGAGCAGTTCTTC.

As to this clonotype: Its ends do not fully match the called genes, so a read error is possible. The chain carries TRBV5-1 and TRBJ2-5; D could derive from TRBD1 or TRBD2 (5 bases each). There are 11 residues in the CDR3. CDR1 SGHRS and CDR2 YFSETQ come from the germline V gene. As DNA, the CDR3 is TGTGCCAGCAGCTCAGGGACGTCCCAGTACTTC. As protein: CASSSGTSQYF.

This clonotype appeared many times. The rearrangement links TRBV19 to TRBJ2-7, with no clear D. Trimming cost V 2 bases and J 0 bases, with 8 bases left between them. Looked up from germline, CDR1 is LNHDA and CDR2 is SQIVND (reference sequence). This CDR3 is built from 14 residues. The CDR3 DNA reads TGTGCCAGTAGTATAATAGGAAGCTCCTACGAGCAGTACTTC. It specifies CASSIIGSSYEQYF.

A word on this clonotype: Sequence at one end of the junction differs from germline and may be a read error. This chain links TRBV9 with TRBJ1-5; TRBD1 matches at 8 bases. Germline CDR1 is SGDLS and CDR2 is YYNGEE. CDR3 length equals 14 residues. The CDR3 DNA sequence: TGTGCCACCAGCAGAGCAGGGGGCAAGCAGCCCCAGCATTTT. Amino acids: CATSRAGGKQPQHF. Full variable domain (remainder filled in from reference TRBV9 and TRBJ1-5): DSGVTQTPKHLITATGQRVTLRCSPRSGDLSVYWYQQSLDQGLQFLIQYYNGEERAKGNILERFSAQQFPDLHSELNLSSLELGDSALYFCATSRAGGKQPQHFGDGTRLSIL.

This clonotype was counted a single time. This chain connects TRBV5-4 to TRBJ2-5; D ambiguous. Germline V CDR1 and CDR2: SGHNT, YYREEE (reference sequence). V gave up 2 bases and J gave up 5 bases, with 16 bases separating them. This CDR3 is 15 amino acids long. For the CDR3, the DNA is TGTGCCAGCAGCTTATCGGTGCCTACTCGGGAGACCCAGTACTTC. This sequence encodes CASSLSVPTRETQYF.

The chain employs TRBV12-3 or TRBV12-4 and TRBJ1-4; TRBD1 is a possible D gene (6 bases). This CDR3 is 14 amino acids long. Trimming removed 5 bases at V and 8 bases at J, with 15 bases between. CDR3 nucleotides: TGTGCCAGCAGTCCGGGGGGCGTGCTCGAAAAACTGTTTTTT. This codes for CASSPGGVLEKLFF.

This clonotype was observed many times. The V gene is TRBV28, the J gene TRBJ2-5; TRBD2 aligns across 8 bases. Trimming removed 11 bases from V and 7 bases from J; junction bases left unmatched: 9. There are 12 residues in the CDR3. CDR1 is MDHEN, CDR2 SYDVKM, per germline. The CDR3 region has the DNA TGTGCCGCTACCGGGACTAGAGGGACCCAGTACTTC. This encodes CAATGTRGTQYF.

The J gene is TRBJ2-6, the V gene TRBV12-5; D may correspond to TRBD1 or TRBD2 (5 bases each). CDR1 and CDR2 (germline): LGHNT, FRNRAP. This CDR3 contains 16 residues. The CDR3 sequence is CASSGRELSGANVLTF. For the CDR3, the DNA is TGTGCCAGCAGCGGCAGGGAATTGAGTGGGGCCAACGTCCTGACTTTC.

In the case of this clonotype: A read error may produce the germline difference seen at one junction end. CDR3 sequence: CASRPGDATRNYGYTF. The CDR3 DNA sequence: TGTGCCAGCAGACCAGGGGACGCAACCCGTAACTATGGCTACACCTTC. V is TRBV5-1 and J is TRBJ1-2, with D tentatively TRBD1 (6 bases). CDR3 length: 16 amino acids. Germline CDR1 and CDR2: SGHRS and YFSETQ.